This T cell receptor (beta chain) was documented in a study of cytomegalovirus exposure and HLA in healthy donors. This clone was seen once. Its cognate antigen is unknown. Study results and limitations: The tendency of first-cohort TCR clusters to co-occur in the 120 or so validation repertoires was the finding of a later analysis.

Libraries were prepared by immunoSEQ multiplex PCR; TCRdb keeps only in-frame clonotypes and omits some of them. Of 300,000 to 450,000 clones detected, 86% appear once; the ten largest clones hold under 0.95%. The CDR3 has 15 residues. Trimming pared 0 bases from V and 2 bases from J, leaving 10 bases between. Germline V gene data show CDR1 as LNHDA and CDR2 as SQIVND (reference sequence). This TCR was recovered from a woman aged 18-29 years in good health and CMV-seronegative. Input material: PBMCs. The chain employs TRBV19 and TRBJ1-2, with TRBD1 as a possible D gene (5 bases). The CDR3 reads CASSIDRGKNYGYTF. Here the CDR3 DNA reads TGTGCCAGTAGTATAGATCGGGGGAAGAACTATGGCTACACCTTC.